What follows describes a single T cell receptor (beta chain). V shed 0 bases and J shed 3 bases, with 8 bases lying between them. The CDR3 has 13 amino acids. Per germline, CDR1 GTSNPN and CDR2 SVGIG (reference sequence). This sample was included in a study of T-cell reconstitution after alpha-beta-depleted transplantation in children. Construction of the TCRbeta library involved unique molecular identifiers. TCRdb redid the calling of the PCR reads with MiXCR, one entry per CDR3 protein. Among about 340,000 distinct CDR3 sequences, approximately 12% were seen once, and the ten largest hold around 4.5%.

Sequenced material: PBMCs, taken from the stem cell graft. The gene calls are TRBV30 and TRBJ1-1; D ambiguous. The clonotype originates from a human donor who donated a stem cell graft to a child with Fanconi anemia. CDR3 sequence reads: CAWSVDGDTEAFF. DNA for the CDR3: TGTGCCTGGAGTGTCGACGGAGACACTGAAGCTTTCTTT.